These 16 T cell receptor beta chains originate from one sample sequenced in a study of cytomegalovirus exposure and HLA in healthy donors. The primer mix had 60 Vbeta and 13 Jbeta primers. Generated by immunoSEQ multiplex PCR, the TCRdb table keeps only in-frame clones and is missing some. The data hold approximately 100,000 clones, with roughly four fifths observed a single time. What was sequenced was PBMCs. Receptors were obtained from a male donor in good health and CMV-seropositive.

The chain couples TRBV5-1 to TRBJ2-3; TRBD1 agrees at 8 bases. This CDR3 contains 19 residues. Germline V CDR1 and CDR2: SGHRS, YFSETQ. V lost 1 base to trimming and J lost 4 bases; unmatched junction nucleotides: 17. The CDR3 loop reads CASSLWGTGSRGDADTQYF. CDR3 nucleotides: TGCGCCAGCAGCTTGTGGGGGACAGGATCGAGAGGAGACGCAGATACGCAGTATTTT. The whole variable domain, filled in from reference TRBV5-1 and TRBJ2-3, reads KAGVTQTPRYLIKTRGQQVTLSCSPISGHRSVSWYQQTPGQGLQFLFEYFSETQRNKGNFPGRFSGRQFSNSRSEMNVSTLELGDSALYLCASSLWGTGSRGDADTQYFGPGTRLTVL.

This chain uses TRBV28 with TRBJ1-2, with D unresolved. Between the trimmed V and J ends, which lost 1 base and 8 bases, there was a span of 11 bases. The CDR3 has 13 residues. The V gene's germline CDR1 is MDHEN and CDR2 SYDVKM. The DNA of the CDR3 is TGTGCCAGCAGTTTATTTGGCAGGATGGGCTACACCTTC. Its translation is CASSLFGRMGYTF.

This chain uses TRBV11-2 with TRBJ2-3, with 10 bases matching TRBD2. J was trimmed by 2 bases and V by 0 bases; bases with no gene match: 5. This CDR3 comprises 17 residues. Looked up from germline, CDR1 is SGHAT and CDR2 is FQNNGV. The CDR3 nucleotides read TGTGCCAGCAGCTTAGACCCGCTAGCGGGGGCCACAGATACGCAGTATTTT. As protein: CASSLDPLAGATDTQYF. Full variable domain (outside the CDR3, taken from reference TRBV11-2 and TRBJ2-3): EAGVAQSPRYKIIEKRQSVAFWCNPISGHATLYWYQQILGQGPKLLIQFQNNGVVDDSQLPKDRFSAERLKGVDSTLKIQPAKLEDSAVYLCASSLDPLAGATDTQYFGPGTRLTVL.

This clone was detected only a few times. For the CDR3, the DNA is TGTGCCAGCAGCCTAACCGGGACAGGCTACACAGATACGCAGTATTTT. Translation: CASSLTGTGYTDTQYF. The chain links TRBV9 to TRBJ2-3; 8 bases align to TRBD1. CDR1 and CDR2 (germline): SGDLS, YYNGEE. The ends lost 4 bases at V and 2 bases at J; junction bases unmatched: 9. This CDR3 is 16 amino acids long.

The CDR3 is CASSYSLFGELFF. CDR3 nucleotides: TGTGCCAGCAGTTACTCTCTGTTCGGGGAGCTGTTTTTT. V and J are TRBV6-5 and TRBJ2-2; no firm D call. The germline gives CDR1 MNHEY, CDR2 SVGAGI. Trimming removed 0 bases from V and 7 bases from J, with 6 bases in between. The CDR3 extends over 13 amino acids.

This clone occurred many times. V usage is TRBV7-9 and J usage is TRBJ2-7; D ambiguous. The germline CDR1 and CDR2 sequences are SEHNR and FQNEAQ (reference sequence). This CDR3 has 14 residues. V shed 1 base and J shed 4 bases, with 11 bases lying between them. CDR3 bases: TGTGCCAGCAGCTTAGACTCAACGGGTTACGAGCAGTACTTC. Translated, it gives CASSLDSTGYEQYF.

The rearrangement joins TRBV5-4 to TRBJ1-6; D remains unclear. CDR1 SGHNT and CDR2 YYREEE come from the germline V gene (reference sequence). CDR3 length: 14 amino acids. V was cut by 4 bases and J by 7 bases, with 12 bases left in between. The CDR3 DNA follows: TGTGCCAGCAGCCCGTCCCCGGGAAATTCACCCCTCCACTTT. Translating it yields CASSPSPGNSPLHF.

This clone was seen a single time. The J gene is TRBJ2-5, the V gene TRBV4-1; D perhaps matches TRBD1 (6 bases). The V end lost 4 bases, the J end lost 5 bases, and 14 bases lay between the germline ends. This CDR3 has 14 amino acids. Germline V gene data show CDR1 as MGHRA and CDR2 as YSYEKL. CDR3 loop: CASSLNRVKETQYF. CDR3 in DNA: TGCGCCAGCAGCCTAAACAGGGTTAAGGAGACCCAGTACTTC.

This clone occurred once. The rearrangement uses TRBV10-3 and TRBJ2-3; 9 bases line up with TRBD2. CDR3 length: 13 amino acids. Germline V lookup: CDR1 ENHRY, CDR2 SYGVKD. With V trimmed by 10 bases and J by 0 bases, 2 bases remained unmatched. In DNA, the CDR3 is TGTGCCACGCGGGGGGGGAGCACAGATACGCAGTATTTT. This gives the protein CATRGGSTDTQYF.

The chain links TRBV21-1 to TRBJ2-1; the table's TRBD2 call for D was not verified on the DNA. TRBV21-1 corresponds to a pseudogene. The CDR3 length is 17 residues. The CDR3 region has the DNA TGTGCCAGCAGCAAAGATTGGGGAGAGAGATCCTACAATGAGCAGTTCTTC. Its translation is CASSKDWGERSYNEQFF.

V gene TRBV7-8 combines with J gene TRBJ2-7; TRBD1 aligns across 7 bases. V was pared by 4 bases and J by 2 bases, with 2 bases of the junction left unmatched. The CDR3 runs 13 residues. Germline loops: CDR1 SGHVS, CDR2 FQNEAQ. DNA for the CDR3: TGTGCCAGCAGCTCGGACAGGACCTACGAGCAGTACTTC. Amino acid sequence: CASSSDRTYEQYF.

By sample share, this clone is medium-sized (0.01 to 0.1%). The CDR3 region has the DNA TGTGCCAGCAGTCTAGGACAGAACGAGCAGTACTTC. Translated, it gives CASSLGQNEQYF. The chain is built from TRBV7-9 and TRBJ2-7, with TRBD1 as a possible D gene (6 bases). V was cut by 6 bases and J by 5 bases, with 11 bases left in between. CDR1 is SEHNR, CDR2 FQNEAQ, per germline (reference sequence). The CDR3 consists of 12 residues.

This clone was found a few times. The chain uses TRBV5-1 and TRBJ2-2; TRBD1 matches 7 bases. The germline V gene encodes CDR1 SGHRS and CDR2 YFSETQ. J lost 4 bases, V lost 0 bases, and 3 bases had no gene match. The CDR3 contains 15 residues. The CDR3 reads CASSLGQGSTGELFF. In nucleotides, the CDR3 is TGCGCCAGCAGCTTGGGACAGGGTAGCACCGGGGAGCTGTTTTTT.

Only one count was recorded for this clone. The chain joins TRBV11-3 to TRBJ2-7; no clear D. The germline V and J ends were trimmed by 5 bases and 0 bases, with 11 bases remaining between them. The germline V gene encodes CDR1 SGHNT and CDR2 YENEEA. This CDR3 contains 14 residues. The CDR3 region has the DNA TGTGCCAGCAGCGGGCACCCGAGCTCCTACGAGCAGTACTTC. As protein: CASSGHPSSYEQYF.

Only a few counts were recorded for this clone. CDR3 sequence reads: CASSQVFRQGDRGYTF. The CDR3 DNA is TGTGCCAGCAGCCAAGTATTCCGACAGGGTGATCGTGGCTACACCTTC. The chain employs TRBV4-2 and TRBJ1-2; 7 nucleotides line up with TRBD1. CDR1 is LGHNA and CDR2 is YNFKEQ in the germline V gene. The junction had 12 bases not matched to a gene; V was cut back by 1 base and J by 7 bases. The CDR3 is made up of 16 amino acids.

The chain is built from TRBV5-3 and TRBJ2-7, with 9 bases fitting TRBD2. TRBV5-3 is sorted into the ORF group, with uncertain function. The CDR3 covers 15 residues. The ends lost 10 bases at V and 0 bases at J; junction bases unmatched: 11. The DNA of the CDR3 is TGTGCCGTATTAAGCGGGGGGCCCGGCTCCTACGAGCAGTACTTC. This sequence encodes CAVLSGGPGSYEQYF.